These T cell receptor beta chains were read from a single sample in a study of cytomegalovirus exposure and HLA in healthy donors. Clones were sequenced by immunoSEQ multiplex PCR, and TCRdb holds only the in-frame ones, with some missing. The profile shows some 120,000 clones, around 83% of them singletons. Source material: PBMCs. The receptors originated from a man aged 25-40 years in good health and CMV-seropositive. Each CDR3 is given with its conserved first and last residue. Fields, in order: J gene, V gene, clone size, CDR3 protein. Expanded clones are given a class, and other clones once, few, many or no size at all.

TRBJ2-1,TRBV11-2,-,CASSTYRGQGALINEQFF
TRBJ2-4,TRBV19,once,CASSIYPRTGVGVDKNIQYF
TRBJ1-3,TRBV10-3,few,CAISEWGGVAGNTIYF
TRBJ2-7,TRBV21-1,few,CASSKNAGTGRRYEQYF
TRBJ1-1,TRBV5-1,-,CASSSLGTGVPEAFF
TRBJ1-1,TRBV7-2,-,CASSLAGLPLEAFF
TRBJ2-2,TRBV15,-,CATSSLDFTGELFF
TRBJ2-5,TRBV5-1,few,CASSRTSAQETQYF
TRBJ1-5,TRBV18,-,CASSPQGDMRPQHF
TRBJ1-2,TRBV5-6,-,CASSLVDRAPNYGYTF
TRBJ1-4,TRBV28,-,CASSLGDRTNEKLFF
TRBJ1-4,TRBV7-9,-,CSSSFIAPNEKLFF
TRBJ1-2,TRBV18,-,CASSGQGPDYGYTF
TRBJ1-6,TRBV7-2,-,CASSLTGLPNNSPLHF
TRBJ1-1,TRBV5-1,-,CASSLLGMDTEAFF
TRBJ2-5,TRBV20-1,once,CSAPRLGTQYF
TRBJ1-2,TRBV27,-,CASSLTGGAVGYTF
TRBJ1-2,TRBV2,-,CASSRDSTNYGYTF
TRBJ1-1,TRBV19,-,CASSRTGGEPTEAFF